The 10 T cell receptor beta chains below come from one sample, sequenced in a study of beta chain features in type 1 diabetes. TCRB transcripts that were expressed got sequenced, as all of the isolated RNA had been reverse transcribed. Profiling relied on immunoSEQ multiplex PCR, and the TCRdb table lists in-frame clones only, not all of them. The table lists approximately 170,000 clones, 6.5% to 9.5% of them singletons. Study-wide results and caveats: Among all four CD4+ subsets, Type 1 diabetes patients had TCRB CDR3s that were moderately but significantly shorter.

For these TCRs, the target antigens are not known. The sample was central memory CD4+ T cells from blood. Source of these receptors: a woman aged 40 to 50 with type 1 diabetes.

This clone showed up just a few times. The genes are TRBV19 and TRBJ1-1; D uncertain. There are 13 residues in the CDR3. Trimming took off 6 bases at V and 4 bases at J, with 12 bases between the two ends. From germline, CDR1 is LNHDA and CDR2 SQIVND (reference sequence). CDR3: CASRRPSGTEAFF. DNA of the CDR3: TGTGCCAGTAGGAGACCTTCGGGCACTGAAGCTTTCTTT.

DNA of the CDR3: TGTGCCAGCAGCACAGGGACAGGAACTGAAGCTTTCTTT. Translation: CASSTGTGTEAFF. This sequence joins TRBV7-2 and TRBJ1-1; 8 bases line up with TRBD1. This CDR3 comprises 13 residues. CDR1 and CDR2 from the germline V gene are SGHTA and FQGNSA. After removal of 5 bases from V and 5 bases from J, the junction contained 4 bases not matched to a gene.

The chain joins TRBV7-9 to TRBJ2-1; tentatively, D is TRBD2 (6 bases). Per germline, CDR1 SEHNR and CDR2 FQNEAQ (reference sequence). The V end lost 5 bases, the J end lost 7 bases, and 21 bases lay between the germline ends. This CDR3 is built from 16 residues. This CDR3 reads CASSQGTSWWENEQFF. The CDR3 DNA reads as TGTGCCAGCAGCCAAGGGACTTCGTGGTGGGAAAATGAGCAGTTCTTC.

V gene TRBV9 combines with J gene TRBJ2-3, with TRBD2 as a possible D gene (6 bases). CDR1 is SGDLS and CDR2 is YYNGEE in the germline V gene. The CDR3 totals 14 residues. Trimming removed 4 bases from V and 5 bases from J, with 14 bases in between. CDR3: CASSSLRRGDTQYF. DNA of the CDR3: TGTGCCAGCAGCTCCCTAAGGCGGGGAGATACGCAGTATTTT.

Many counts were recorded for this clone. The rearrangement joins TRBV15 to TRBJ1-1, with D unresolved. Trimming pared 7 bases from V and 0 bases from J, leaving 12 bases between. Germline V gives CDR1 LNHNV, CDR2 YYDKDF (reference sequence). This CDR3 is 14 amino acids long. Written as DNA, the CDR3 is TGTGCCACCACAAAGTACACCATGAACACTGAAGCTTTCTTT. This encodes CATTKYTMNTEAFF. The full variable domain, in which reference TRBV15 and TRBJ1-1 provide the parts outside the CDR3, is DAMVIQNPRYQVTQFGKPVTLSCSQTLNHNVMYWYQQKSSQAPKLLFHYYDKDFNNEADTPDNFQSRRPNTSFCFLDIRSPGLGDTAMYLCATTKYTMNTEAFFGQGTRLTVV.

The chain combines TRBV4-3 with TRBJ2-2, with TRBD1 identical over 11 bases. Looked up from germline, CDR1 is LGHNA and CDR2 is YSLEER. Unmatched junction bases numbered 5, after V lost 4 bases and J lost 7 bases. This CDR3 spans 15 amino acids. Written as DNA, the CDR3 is TGCGCCAGCAGCCCGGGACAGGGGGTTTACGGGGAGCTGTTTTTT. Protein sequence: CASSPGQGVYGELFF.

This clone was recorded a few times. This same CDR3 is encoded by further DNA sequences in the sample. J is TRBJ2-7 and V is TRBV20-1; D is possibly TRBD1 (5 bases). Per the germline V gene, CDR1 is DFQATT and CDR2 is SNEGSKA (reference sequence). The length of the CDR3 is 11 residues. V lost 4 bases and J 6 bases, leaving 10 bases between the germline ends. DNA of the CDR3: TGCAGTGCTACAGGGCTAGGCGAGCAGTACTTC. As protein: CSATGLGEQYF.

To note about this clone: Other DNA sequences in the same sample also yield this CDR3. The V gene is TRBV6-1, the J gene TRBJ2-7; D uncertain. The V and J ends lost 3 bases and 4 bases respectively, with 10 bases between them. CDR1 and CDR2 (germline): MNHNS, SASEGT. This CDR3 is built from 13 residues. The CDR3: CASSDSPRYEQYF. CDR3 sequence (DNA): TGTGCCAGCAGTGACAGCCCGAGGTACGAGCAGTACTTC.

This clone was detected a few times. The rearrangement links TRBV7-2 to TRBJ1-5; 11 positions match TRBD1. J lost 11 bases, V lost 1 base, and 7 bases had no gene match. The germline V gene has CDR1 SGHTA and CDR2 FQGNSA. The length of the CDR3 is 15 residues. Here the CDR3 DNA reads TGTGCCAGCAGCTTAGGCGGGACAGGGGGAAGGGCCCAGCATTTT. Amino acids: CASSLGGTGGRAQHF.

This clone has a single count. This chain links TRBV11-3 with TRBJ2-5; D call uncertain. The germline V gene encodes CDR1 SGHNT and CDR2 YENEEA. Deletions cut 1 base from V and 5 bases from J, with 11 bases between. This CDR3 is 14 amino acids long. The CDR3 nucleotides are TGTGCCAGCAGCTTAGCAGGTGGAAGCGAGACCCAGTACTTC. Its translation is CASSLAGGSETQYF.